This TCR beta chain was documented in a study of early T cells in non-severe SARS-CoV-2 infection. Study background: The sequenced material was bulk RNA from unsorted whole blood, and its chains were unpaired.

The V end was cut by 5 bases, the J end by 4 bases, with 17 bases between. Looked up from germline, CDR1 is DFQATT and CDR2 is SNEGSKA (reference sequence). The CDR3 runs to 14 residues. In the library, individual cDNA molecules carried attached unique molecular identifiers. TCRdb called the 5' RACE reads again in MiXCR, with one record for every CDR3 protein. The sample lists tens of thousands of distinct CDR3 sequences, roughly 7.7% occurring once. Study outcomes and limitations: VDJdb-based annotation leaned toward anti-spike CD8 responses and missed private and CD4 specificities.

This clonotype came up many times. Antigen unknown. The chain has TRBV20-1 and TRBJ1-2; D is perhaps TRBD1 (5 bases). The TCR sequence derives from an adult who was a healthcare worker with PCR-confirmed SARS-CoV-2 infection or an uninfected control (not recorded which). The sample taken for sequencing was whole blood. For the CDR3, the DNA is TGCAGTGCTCCCTCACGAGGGCAGGGCTATGGCTACACCTTC. It encodes CSAPSRGQGYGYTF.